The sequence of this TCR beta chain was determined in a study of blood T cell repertoires in COVID-19. Background on the study: Acute-phase and convalescent COVID-19 samples originated in the United States, Italy and Spain. In each case, the material was cDNA or gDNA derived from T cells, B-cell-depleted T cells, or PBMCs.

Study processing details: By means of reference gene primer amplification, nucleated cell counts were estimated. The data were produced by immunoSEQ multiplex PCR, yet TCRdb's version contains in-frame clones alone and is incomplete. V and J calls and clone size are those listed in that table; D and trimming were worked out from the DNA. The table includes approximately 170,000 clones, 83% detected once. Trimming left V 0 bases short and J 3 bases short, with 8 bases between. The germline V gene has CDR1 MNHEY and CDR2 SVGAGI. There are 14 residues in the CDR3. This chain joins TRBV6-5 and TRBJ1-2, with D maybe TRBD1 (6 bases). The sequencing input was peripheral blood. This TCR was recovered from a woman between 65 and 79 years old who had recovered from COVID-19. CDR3 bases: TGTGCCAGCAGTTACTCAGGACAGCACTATGGCTACACCTTC. Protein: CASSYSGQHYGYTF.